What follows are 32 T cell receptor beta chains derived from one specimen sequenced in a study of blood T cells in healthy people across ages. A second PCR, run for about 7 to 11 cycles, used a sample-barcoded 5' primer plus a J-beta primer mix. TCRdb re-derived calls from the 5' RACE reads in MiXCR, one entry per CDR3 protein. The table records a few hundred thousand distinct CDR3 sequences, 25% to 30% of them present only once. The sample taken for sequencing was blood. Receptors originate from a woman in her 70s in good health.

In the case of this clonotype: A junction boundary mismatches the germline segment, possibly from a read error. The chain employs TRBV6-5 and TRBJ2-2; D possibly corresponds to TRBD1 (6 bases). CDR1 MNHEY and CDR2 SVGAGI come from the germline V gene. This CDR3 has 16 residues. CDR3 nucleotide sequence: TGTGCCAGCAGATACTCACAGGGTCGGGACACCGGGGAGCTGTTTTTT. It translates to CASRYSQGRDTGELFF.

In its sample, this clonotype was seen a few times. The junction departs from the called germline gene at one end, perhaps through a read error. CDR3 amino acids: CVSSLRDSSYNEQFF. DNA of the CDR3: TGTGTCAGCAGCTTAAGGGACAGCTCCTACAATGAGCAGTTCTTC. The chain links TRBV11-1 to TRBJ2-1, with TRBD1 matching 7 bases. The V gene's germline CDR1 is SGHAT and CDR2 FQDESV (reference sequence). The CDR3 is 15 residues long.

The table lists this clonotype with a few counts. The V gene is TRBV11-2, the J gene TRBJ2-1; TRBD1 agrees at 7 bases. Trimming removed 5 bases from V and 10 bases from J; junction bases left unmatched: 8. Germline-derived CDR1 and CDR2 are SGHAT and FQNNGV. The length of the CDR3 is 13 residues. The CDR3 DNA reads TGTGCCAGCAGCCCGAGGGGGCAAGGAGAGCAGTTCTTC. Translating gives CASSPRGQGEQFF.

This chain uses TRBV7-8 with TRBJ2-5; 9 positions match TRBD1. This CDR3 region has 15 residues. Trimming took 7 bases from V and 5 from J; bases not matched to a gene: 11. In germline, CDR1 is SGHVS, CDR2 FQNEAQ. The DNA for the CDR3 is TGTGCCAGCATCCAAGGGGACAGGGTGGCGGAGACCCAGTACTTC. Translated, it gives CASIQGDRVAETQYF.

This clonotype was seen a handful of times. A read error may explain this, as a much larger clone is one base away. CDR3 in DNA: TGTGCCAGCAGCCTACACCAGGGAACTCGGCAGTTCTTC. Translating it yields CASSLHQGTRQFF. The V gene is TRBV7-2, the J gene TRBJ2-5; possible D gene TRBD1, 5 bases. TRBJ2-1 matches the DNA end more closely, so the J call is doubtful. The CDR3 extends over 13 amino acids. CDR1 SGHTA and CDR2 FQGNSA come from the germline V gene.

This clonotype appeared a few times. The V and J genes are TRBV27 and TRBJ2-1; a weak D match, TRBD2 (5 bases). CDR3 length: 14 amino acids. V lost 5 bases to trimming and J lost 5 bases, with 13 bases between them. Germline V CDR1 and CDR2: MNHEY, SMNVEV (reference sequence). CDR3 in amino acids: CASSPGEINNEQFF. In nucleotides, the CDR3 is TGTGCCAGCAGTCCCGGGGAGATAAACAATGAGCAGTTCTTC.

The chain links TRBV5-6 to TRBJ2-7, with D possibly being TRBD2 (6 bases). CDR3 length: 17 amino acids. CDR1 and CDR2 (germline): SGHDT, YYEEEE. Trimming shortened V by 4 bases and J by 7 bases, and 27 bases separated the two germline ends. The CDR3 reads CASSPPGVSLGGREQYF. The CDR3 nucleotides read TGTGCCAGCAGCCCTCCGGGCGTCAGCCTTGGGGGGAGAGAGCAGTACTTC.

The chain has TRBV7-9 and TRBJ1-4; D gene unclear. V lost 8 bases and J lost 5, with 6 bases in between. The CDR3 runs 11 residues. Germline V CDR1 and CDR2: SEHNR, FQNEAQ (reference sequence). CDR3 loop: CASERNEKLFF. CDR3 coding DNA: TGTGCCAGCGAGAGAAATGAAAAACTGTTTTTT.

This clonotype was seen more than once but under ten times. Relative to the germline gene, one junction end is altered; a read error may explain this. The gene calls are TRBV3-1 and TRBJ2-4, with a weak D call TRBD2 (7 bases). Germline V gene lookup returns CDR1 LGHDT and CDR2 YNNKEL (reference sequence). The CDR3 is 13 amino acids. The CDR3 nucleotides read TGTGCCAGCAGCCCCATCAGGGGAGGGAGACAGCACTTC. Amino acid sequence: CASSPIRGGRQHF. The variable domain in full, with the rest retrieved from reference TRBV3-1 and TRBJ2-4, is DTAVSQTPKYLVTQMGNDKSIKCEQNLGHDTMYWYKQDSKKFLKIMFSYNNKELIINETVPNRFSPKSPDKAHLNLHINSLELGDSAVYFCASSPIRGGRQHFGAGTRLSVL.

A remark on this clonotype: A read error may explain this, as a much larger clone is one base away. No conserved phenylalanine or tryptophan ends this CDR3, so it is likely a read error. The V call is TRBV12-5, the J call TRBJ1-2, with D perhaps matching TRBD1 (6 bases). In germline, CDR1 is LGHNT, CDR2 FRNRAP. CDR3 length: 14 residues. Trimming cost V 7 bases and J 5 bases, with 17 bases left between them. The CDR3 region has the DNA TGTGCTAGTGCTCCACAGGGCTGGGGGTATGGCTACACCTCC. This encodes CASAPQGWGYGYTS.

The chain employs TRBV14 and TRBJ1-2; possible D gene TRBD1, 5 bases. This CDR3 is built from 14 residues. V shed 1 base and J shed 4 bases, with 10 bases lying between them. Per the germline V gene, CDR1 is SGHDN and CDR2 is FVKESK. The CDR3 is CASSQVSGVYGYTF. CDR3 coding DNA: TGTGCCAGCAGCCAAGTTTCGGGGGTCTATGGCTACACCTTC.

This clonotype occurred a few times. The CDR3 DNA is TGCGCCAGCACGCGGACTAGCGGGGGCAGGAATGAGCAGTTCTTC. Translated, it gives CASTRTSGGRNEQFF. The chain joins TRBV5-1 to TRBJ2-5, with 13 bases identical to TRBD2. Near its end, the DNA agrees better with TRBJ2-1, so the J call may be wrong. The CDR3 extends over 15 amino acids. Germline loops: CDR1 SGHRS, CDR2 YFSETQ.

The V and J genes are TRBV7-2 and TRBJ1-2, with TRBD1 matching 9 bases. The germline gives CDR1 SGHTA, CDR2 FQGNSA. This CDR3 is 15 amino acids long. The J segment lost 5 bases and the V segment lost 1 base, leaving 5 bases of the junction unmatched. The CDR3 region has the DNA TGTGCCAGCAGCTTAGATCGGGGACAGGGATATGGCTACACCTTC. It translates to CASSLDRGQGYGYTF.

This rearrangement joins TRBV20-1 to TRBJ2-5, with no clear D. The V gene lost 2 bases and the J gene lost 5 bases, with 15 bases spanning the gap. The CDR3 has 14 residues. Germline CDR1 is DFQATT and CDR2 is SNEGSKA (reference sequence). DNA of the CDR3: TGCAGTGCTAGACTTCACCCCAGTGTTGAGACCCAGTACTTC. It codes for CSARLHPSVETQYF.

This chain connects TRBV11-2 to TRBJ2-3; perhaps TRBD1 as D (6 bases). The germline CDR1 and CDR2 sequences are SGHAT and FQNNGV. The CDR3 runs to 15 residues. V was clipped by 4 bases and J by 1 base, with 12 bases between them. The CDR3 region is CASSWSTGRTDTQYF. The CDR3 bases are TGTGCCAGCAGCTGGTCCACAGGGCGCACAGATACGCAGTATTTT.

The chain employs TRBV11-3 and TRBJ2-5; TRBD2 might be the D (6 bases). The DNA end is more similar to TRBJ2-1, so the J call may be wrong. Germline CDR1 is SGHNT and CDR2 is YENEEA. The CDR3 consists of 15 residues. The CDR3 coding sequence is TGTGCCAGCAGCTTAGATGGGCCGGGGGACAATGAGCAGTTCTTC. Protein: CASSLDGPGDNEQFF.

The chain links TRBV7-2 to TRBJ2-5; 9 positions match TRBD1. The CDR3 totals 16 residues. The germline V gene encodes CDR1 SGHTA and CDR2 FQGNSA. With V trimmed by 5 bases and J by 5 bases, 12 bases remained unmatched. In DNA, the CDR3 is TGTGCCAGCAGCCCGGTAGGGGGGACAGGGAAGGAGACCCAGTACTTC. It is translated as CASSPVGGTGKETQYF.

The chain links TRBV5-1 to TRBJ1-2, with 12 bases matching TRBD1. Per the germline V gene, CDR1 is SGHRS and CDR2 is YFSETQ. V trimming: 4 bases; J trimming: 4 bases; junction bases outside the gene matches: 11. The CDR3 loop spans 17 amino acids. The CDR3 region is CASSRGTGGLWGYGYTF. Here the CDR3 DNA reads TGCGCCAGCAGCAGGGGGACAGGGGGCCTATGGGGCTATGGCTACACCTTC.

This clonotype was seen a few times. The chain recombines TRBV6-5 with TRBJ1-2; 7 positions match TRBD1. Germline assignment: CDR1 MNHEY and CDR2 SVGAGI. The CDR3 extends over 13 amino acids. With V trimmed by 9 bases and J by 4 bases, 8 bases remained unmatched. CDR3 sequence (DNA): TGTGCCAGGACTACAGGGGTAGGCTATGGCTACACCTTC. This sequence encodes CARTTGVGYGYTF.

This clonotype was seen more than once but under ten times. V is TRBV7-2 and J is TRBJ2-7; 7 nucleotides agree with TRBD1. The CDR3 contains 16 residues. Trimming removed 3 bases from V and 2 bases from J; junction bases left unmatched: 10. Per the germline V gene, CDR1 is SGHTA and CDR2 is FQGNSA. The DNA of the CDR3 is TGTGCCAGCAGCTTGTGGGGACAGCCGGCGGCCTACGAGCAGTACTTC. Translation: CASSLWGQPAAYEQYF.

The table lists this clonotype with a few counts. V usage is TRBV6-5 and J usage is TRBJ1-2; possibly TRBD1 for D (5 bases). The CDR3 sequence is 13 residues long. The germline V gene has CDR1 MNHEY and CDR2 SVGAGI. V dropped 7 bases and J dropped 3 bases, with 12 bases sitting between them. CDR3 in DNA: TGTGCCAGCAATCCAGGGCGAGACTATGGCTACACCTTC. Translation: CASNPGRDYGYTF.

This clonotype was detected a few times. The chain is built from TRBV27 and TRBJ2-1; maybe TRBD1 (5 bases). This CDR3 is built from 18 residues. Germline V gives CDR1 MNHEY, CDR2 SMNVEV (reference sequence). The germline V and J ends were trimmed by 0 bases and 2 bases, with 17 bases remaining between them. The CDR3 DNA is TGTGCCAGCAGTTTATCACGTGGGGCCCCTGCTACCTACAATGAGCAGTTCTTC. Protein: CASSLSRGAPATYNEQFF.

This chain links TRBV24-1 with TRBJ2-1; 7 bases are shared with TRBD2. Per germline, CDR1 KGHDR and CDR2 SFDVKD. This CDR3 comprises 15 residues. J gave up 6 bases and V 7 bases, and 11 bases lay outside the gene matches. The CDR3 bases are TGTGCCACCAGGACCGGGGGGAAGGAGGTCAATGAGCAGTTCTTC. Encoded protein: CATRTGGKEVNEQFF.

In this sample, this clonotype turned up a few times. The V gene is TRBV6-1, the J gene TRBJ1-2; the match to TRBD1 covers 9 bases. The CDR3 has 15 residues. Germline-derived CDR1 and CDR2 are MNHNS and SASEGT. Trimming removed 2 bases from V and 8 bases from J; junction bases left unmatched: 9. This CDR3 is CASSEFGQGFSGYTF. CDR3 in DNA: TGTGCCAGCAGTGAATTTGGACAGGGGTTCAGCGGCTACACCTTC.

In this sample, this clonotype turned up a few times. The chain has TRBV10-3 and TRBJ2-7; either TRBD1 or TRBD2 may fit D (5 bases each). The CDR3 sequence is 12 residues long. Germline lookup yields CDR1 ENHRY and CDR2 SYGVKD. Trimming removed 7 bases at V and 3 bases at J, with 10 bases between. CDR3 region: CAIMGDSYEQYF. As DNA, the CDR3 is TGTGCCATCATGGGAGACAGCTACGAGCAGTACTTC.

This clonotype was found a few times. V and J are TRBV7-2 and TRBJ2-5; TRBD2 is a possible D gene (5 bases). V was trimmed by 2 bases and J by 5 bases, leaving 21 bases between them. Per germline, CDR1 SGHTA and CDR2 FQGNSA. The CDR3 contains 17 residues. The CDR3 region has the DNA TGTGCCAGCAGCTTATTGGGGAGTAGGGCAGGAGTCGAGACCCAGTACTTC. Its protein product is CASSLLGSRAGVETQYF.

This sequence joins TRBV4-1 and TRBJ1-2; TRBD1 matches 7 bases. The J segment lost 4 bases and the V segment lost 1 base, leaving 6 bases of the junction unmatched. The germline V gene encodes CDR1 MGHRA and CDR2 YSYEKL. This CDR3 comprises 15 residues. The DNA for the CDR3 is TGCGCCAGCAGCCAAGCCCAGGGGGGGAGCTATGGCTACACCTTC. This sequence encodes CASSQAQGGSYGYTF.

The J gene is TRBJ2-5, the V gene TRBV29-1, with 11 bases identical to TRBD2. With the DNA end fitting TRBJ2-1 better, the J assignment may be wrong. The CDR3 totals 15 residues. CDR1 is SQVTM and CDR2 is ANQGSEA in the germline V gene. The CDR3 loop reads CSVGSGGAGGNEQFF. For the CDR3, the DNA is TGCAGCGTTGGTAGCGGGGGGGCTGGGGGCAATGAGCAGTTCTTC.

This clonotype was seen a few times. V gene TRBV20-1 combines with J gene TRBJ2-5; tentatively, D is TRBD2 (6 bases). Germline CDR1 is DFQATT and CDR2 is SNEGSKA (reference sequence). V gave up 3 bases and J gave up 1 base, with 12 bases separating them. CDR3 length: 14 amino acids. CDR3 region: CSASYGGGQETQYF. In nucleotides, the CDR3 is TGCAGTGCTAGTTACGGGGGAGGCCAAGAGACCCAGTACTTC.

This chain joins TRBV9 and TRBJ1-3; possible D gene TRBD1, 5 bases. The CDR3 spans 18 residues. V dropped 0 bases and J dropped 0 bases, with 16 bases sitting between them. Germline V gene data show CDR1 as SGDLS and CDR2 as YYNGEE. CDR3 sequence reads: CASSVGGGQRNSGNTIYF. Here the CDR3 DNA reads TGTGCCAGCAGCGTAGGGGGAGGACAACGTAACTCTGGAAACACCATATATTTT.

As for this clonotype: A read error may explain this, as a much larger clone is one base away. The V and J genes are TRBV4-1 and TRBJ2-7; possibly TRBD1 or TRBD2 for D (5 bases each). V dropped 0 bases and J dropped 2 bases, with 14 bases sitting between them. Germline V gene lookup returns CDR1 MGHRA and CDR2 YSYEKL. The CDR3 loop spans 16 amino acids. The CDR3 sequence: CASSQEQHGDPYEQYF. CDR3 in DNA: TGCGCCAGCAGCCAAGAACAGCATGGGGACCCCTACGAGCAGTACTTC.

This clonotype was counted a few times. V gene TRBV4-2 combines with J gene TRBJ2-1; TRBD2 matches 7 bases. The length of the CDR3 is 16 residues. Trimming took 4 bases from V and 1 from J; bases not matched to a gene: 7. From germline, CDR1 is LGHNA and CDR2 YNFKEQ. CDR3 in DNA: TGTGCCAGCAGCCTTTCTAGCGGCCAATCCTACAATGAGCAGTTCTTC. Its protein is CASSLSSGQSYNEQFF.